A selection of T cell receptor beta chains follows, all from one sample in a study of graft-versus-host responses after intestinal transplantation. Profiled with immunoSEQ multiplex PCR; TCRdb holds only in-frame clones, not every one. The sample includes 9,600 or so clones, about 75% seen only once; the top ten take 20% to 25%. The sample here was ileum tissue, taken about 440 days after intestinal transplantation. The receptors here all came from a human patient who received an intestinal transplant, so some T cells may come from the graft donor. Each CDR3 is given with its conserved first and last residue. A D gene is named only where the DNA matches it firmly. Rows give clone size only sometimes, using once, few, many, or a class for an expanded clone.

clone size,J gene,D gene,V gene,CDR3 DNA,CDR3 protein
.,TRBJ2-1,.,TRBV5-6,TGTGCCAGCAGCCCGGGATGGGGCAATGAGCAGTTCTTC,CASSPGWGNEQFF
.,TRBJ2-1,TRBD2,TRBV29-1,TGCAGCGTTGAGACTAGCGGGGGCGGAGAGCAGTTCTTC,CSVETSGGGEQFF
.,TRBJ2-7,.,TRBV2,TGTGCCAGCAACGGAGAAGGGTTCGAGCAGTACTTC,CASNGEGFEQYF
few,TRBJ1-3,.,TRBV21-1,TGTGCCAGCAGCGTCCGGGACAGGGAAAACACCATATATTTT,CASSVRDRENTIYF
.,TRBJ2-5,.,TRBV5-1,TGCGCCAGCAGCTTGTGGGCGGGGGCCAACCAAGAGACCCAGTACTTC,CASSLWAGANQETQYF
once,TRBJ1-2,TRBD1,TRBV7-9,TGTGCCAGCAGCTTAACAGGGGGCGCCAATGGCTACACCTTC,CASSLTGGANGYTF
.,TRBJ1-5,.,TRBV18,TGTGCCAGCTCTCTCGTGAACGATCAGCCCCAGCATTTT,CASSLVNDQPQHF
.,TRBJ2-3,TRBD1,TRBV28,TGTGCCAGCAGTACCCCGGACAGGCCTGTCCTCACAGATACGCAGTATTTT,CASSTPDRPVLTDTQYF
.,TRBJ1-6,TRBD1,TRBV19,TGTGCCAGTAGTATTTGGGACAGGGACCCACCCCTCCACTTT,CASSIWDRDPPLHF
.,TRBJ2-3,TRBD2,TRBV6-5,TGTGCCAGCAGTTATAAAGGACGGACTAGCATAGATACGCAGTATTTT,CASSYKGRTSIDTQYF
.,TRBJ1-1,TRBD1,TRBV2,TGTGCCAGCAAACTGACAGGGGGCTTATCTGAAGCTTTCTTT,CASKLTGGLSEAFF
.,TRBJ2-7,.,TRBV10-3,TGTGCCATCAGTGCCGCCGGGACACCGTACGAGCAGTACTTC,CAISAAGTPYEQYF
.,TRBJ1-5,TRBD1,TRBV4-2,TGTGCCAGCAGCCATTCAGGGGGGGATCAGCCCCAGCATTTT,CASSHSGGDQPQHF
.,TRBJ2-6,TRBD2,TRBV7-9,TGTGCCAGCAGCCCAGGGACTAGCGGGGGGTTTGGGGCCAACGTCCTGACTTTC,CASSPGTSGGFGANVLTF
.,TRBJ2-2,TRBD2,TRBV5-1,TGCGCCAGCAGCCGCGGGACTAGTACCGGGGAGCTGTTTTTT,CASSRGTSTGELFF
.,TRBJ1-1,.,TRBV19,TGTGCCAGTAGTATTGACAGCAACATGAACACTGAAGCTTTCTTT,CASSIDSNMNTEAFF
.,TRBJ1-5,.,TRBV10-3,TGTGCCAGGAACCCGGGACGCTCGAATCAGCCCCAGCATTTT,CARNPGRSNQPQHF
.,TRBJ1-5,.,TRBV6-4,TGTGCCAGCAGTGACGGGAGACAGAATAGCAATCAGCCCCAGCATTTT,CASSDGRQNSNQPQHF
once,TRBJ2-7,TRBD2,TRBV6-4,TGTGCCAGCAGTCCGACTAGCGGGGGGGTCAACGAGCAGTACTTC,CASSPTSGGVNEQYF